These 18 T cell receptor beta chains were all obtained from the same sample, sequenced in a study of early T cells in non-severe SARS-CoV-2 infection. Each CDR3 protein gets one entry after TCRdb re-called the 5' RACE reads with MiXCR. The sample includes roughly 40,000 distinct CDR3 sequences, around 6.9% of them seen just once. Sequencing was carried out using whole blood. The receptors come from an adult who was a healthcare worker with PCR-confirmed SARS-CoV-2 infection or an uninfected control (not recorded which).

This chain links TRBV6-1 with TRBJ1-4, with a possible D match to TRBD1 (5 bases). Trimming pared 7 bases from V and 3 bases from J, leaving 9 bases between. The CDR3 length is 13 residues. Germline V lookup: CDR1 MNHNS, CDR2 SASEGT. The CDR3 reads CASKDKPNEKLFF. The CDR3 region has the DNA TGTGCCAGCAAGGACAAGCCTAATGAAAAACTGTTTTTT.

This chain connects TRBV11-1 to TRBJ1-1; TRBD1 might be the D (5 bases). The length of the CDR3 is 15 residues. CDR1 is SGHAT and CDR2 is FQDESV in the germline V gene (reference sequence). The ends were cut back, 5 bases at V and 0 bases at J, with 13 bases in the middle. The CDR3 DNA reads as TGTGCCAGCAGCCCACTCGGGGCGCTGAACACTGAAGCTTTCTTT. Residues: CASSPLGALNTEAFF. The complete variable domain, with remaining parts taken from reference TRBV11-1 and TRBJ1-1, reads EAEVAQSPRYKITEKSQAVAFWCDPISGHATLYWYRQILGQGPELLVQFQDESVVDDSQLPKDRFSAERLKGVDSTLKIQPAELGDSAMYLCASSPLGALNTEAFFGQGTRLTVV.

This clonotype appeared many times. This rearrangement joins TRBV30 to TRBJ1-3; 9 positions agree with TRBD1. Trimming at V came to 3 bases and at J to 4 bases, leaving 4 bases not matched to a gene. The length of the CDR3 is 14 residues. Looked up from germline, CDR1 is GTSNPN and CDR2 is SVGIG (reference sequence). CDR3 amino acids: CAWSDRGFGNTIYF. The DNA of the CDR3 is TGTGCCTGGAGCGACAGGGGGTTCGGAAACACCATATATTTT.

This clonotype was detected ten times or more. The gene calls are TRBV3-1 and TRBJ2-1; TRBD2 matches at 11 bases. The trim removed 0 bases at V and 8 bases at J, leaving 6 bases unmatched. The CDR3 length is 16 residues. Germline loops: CDR1 LGHDT, CDR2 YNNKEL (reference sequence). DNA for the CDR3: TGTGCCAGCAGCCAAGAAGGACTAGCGGGTAGGGATGAGCAGTTCTTC. It specifies CASSQEGLAGRDEQFF.

This chain uses TRBV29-1 with TRBJ1-1; 7 bases are a match to TRBD1. With 6 bases clipped from V and 6 bases from J, the junction kept 7 bases outside the gene matches. Germline CDR1 is SQVTM and CDR2 is ANQGSEA. This CDR3 is built from 12 residues. As DNA, the CDR3 is TGCAGCGTGGAACCAGGGGGAGCTGAAGCTTTCTTT. This translates into CSVEPGGAEAFF.

In this sample, this clonotype turned up many times. CDR3 DNA sequence: TGCAGTGCTAGAGTCCCGGGCACAGATACGCAGTATTTT. This gives the protein CSARVPGTDTQYF. The chain carries TRBV20-1 and TRBJ2-3; D ambiguous. The length of the CDR3 is 13 residues. Deletions cut 1 base from V and 1 base from J, with 6 bases between. CDR1 is DFQATT, CDR2 SNEGSKA, per germline (reference sequence).

This clonotype occurred many times. The chain uses TRBV7-2 and TRBJ1-1; D not certain. The V gene lost 4 bases and the J gene lost 5 bases, with 11 bases spanning the gap. In germline, CDR1 is SGHTA, CDR2 FQGNSA. The CDR3 loop spans 13 amino acids. DNA of the CDR3: TGTGCCAGCAGCTCCTTCTCCGGTACTGAAGCTTTCTTT. Protein product: CASSSFSGTEAFF.

The chain employs TRBV6-4 and TRBJ2-2; the D is unclear. CDR3 size: 16 residues. V was trimmed by 0 bases and J by 2 bases, leaving 10 bases between them. The germline V gene has CDR1 MRHNA and CDR2 SNTAGT. In DNA form, the CDR3 reads TGTGCCAGCAGTGACTCGGGGAATTCTAACACCGGGGAGCTGTTTTTT. Translation: CASSDSGNSNTGELFF.

The V call is TRBV5-1, the J call TRBJ2-3; a weak D match, TRBD1 (5 bases). CDR3 size: 13 residues. Germline-derived CDR1 and CDR2 are SGHRS and YFSETQ. V was shortened by 7 bases and J by 5 bases, with 14 bases between the two germline ends. The CDR3 nucleotides read TGCGCCAGCCGTACAGGACCCCGAGATACGCAGTATTTT. This sequence encodes CASRTGPRDTQYF.

The V and J genes are TRBV15 and TRBJ1-3, with 7 bases aligning to TRBD1. This CDR3 contains 15 residues. V dropped 0 bases and J dropped 7; count of bases not matched to a gene: 6. CDR1 LNHNV and CDR2 YYDKDF come from the germline V gene (reference sequence). Here the CDR3 reads CATSREGQLGNTIYF. Here the CDR3 DNA reads TGTGCCACCAGCAGAGAGGGACAGCTTGGCAACACCATATATTTT. Full variable domain (missing parts from reference TRBV15 and TRBJ1-3): DAMVIQNPRYQVTQFGKPVTLSCSQTLNHNVMYWYQQKSSQAPKLLFHYYDKDFNNEADTPDNFQSRRPNTSFCFLDIRSPGLGDTAMYLCATSREGQLGNTIYFGEGSWLTVV.

The chain joins TRBV20-1 to TRBJ1-2; perhaps TRBD1 as D (5 bases). There are 13 residues in the CDR3. The V gene's germline CDR1 is DFQATT and CDR2 SNEGSKA (reference sequence). V was shortened by 4 bases and J by 4 bases, with 13 bases between the two germline ends. In nucleotides, the CDR3 is TGCAGTGCTAACTATGACAGCTTCTATGGCTACACCTTC. This sequence encodes CSANYDSFYGYTF.

This clonotype came up a few times. The chain has TRBV19 and TRBJ1-5; no reliable D call. Looked up from germline, CDR1 is LNHDA and CDR2 is SQIVND (reference sequence). Trimming took off 7 bases at V and 5 bases at J, with 9 bases between the two ends. This CDR3 contains 12 residues. CDR3 nucleotides: TGTGCCAGTAAGCTCCCCGATCAGCCCCAGCATTTT. Translating it yields CASKLPDQPQHF.

This clonotype came up a few times. The chain employs TRBV12-3 or TRBV12-4 and TRBJ2-3; tentative D call: TRBD1 (6 bases). The CDR3 contains 14 residues. V lost 7 bases to trimming and J lost 5 bases, with 16 bases between them. CDR3 region: CASTPGTRGDTQYF. The CDR3 DNA is TGTGCCAGCACCCCCGGGACCAGGGGAGATACGCAGTATTTT.

V is TRBV25-1 and J is TRBJ1-1, with a tentative D call TRBD1 (6 bases). V lost 7 bases and J 6 bases, leaving 15 bases between the germline ends. Germline V CDR1 and CDR2: MGHDK, SYGVNS. This CDR3 region has 13 residues. The CDR3 is CASTAGAGAEAFF. The CDR3 DNA follows: TGTGCCAGCACCGCGGGGGCCGGGGCTGAAGCTTTCTTT.

This clonotype came up a few times. The genes are TRBV6-4 and TRBJ1-1; D unresolved. This CDR3 is 13 amino acids long. CDR1 and CDR2 from the germline V gene are MRHNA and SNTAGT. V lost 6 bases and J lost 4, with 12 bases in between. The CDR3 DNA reads TGTGCCAGCAGCCGACGGCTGCGCACTGAAGCTTTCTTT. Protein sequence: CASSRRLRTEAFF.

This clonotype was seen many times. This sequence joins TRBV28 and TRBJ2-7, with 8 bases lining up with TRBD2. With V trimmed by 2 bases and J by 0 bases, 6 bases remained unmatched. CDR3 length: 16 amino acids. Germline CDR1 is MDHEN and CDR2 is SYDVKM. In DNA, the CDR3 is TGTGCCAGCAGTTTAAGGCGGGGGGTCTTCTCCTACGAGCAGTACTTC. Translation gives CASSLRRGVFSYEQYF.

V and J are TRBV7-8 and TRBJ2-4; TRBD2 might be the D (5 bases). V lost 2 bases to trimming and J lost 1 base, with 15 bases between them. Germline lookup yields CDR1 SGHVS and CDR2 FQNEAQ. The CDR3 is 17 amino acids. The CDR3 reads CASSLKGAAVAKNIQYF. In DNA form, the CDR3 reads TGTGCCAGCAGCTTAAAGGGAGCAGCCGTGGCCAAAAACATTCAGTACTTC.

There are a few counts of this clonotype. This rearrangement joins TRBV12-3 or TRBV12-4 to TRBJ2-3; D gene ambiguous. Trimming removed 3 bases from V and 4 bases from J, with 8 bases in between. CDR3 length: 13 residues. This CDR3 is CASSLGMPDTQYF. The CDR3 DNA sequence: TGTGCCAGCAGTTTGGGGATGCCAGATACGCAGTATTTT.